These 9 T cell receptor beta chains were all obtained from the same sample, sequenced in a study of cytomegalovirus exposure and HLA in healthy donors. PCR was performed using 60 Vbeta and 13 Jbeta primers. This table comes from immunoSEQ multiplex PCR, and its TCRdb copy is limited to in-frame clones, with some not included. The top ten hold just over 1.4% of the sample, which has around 200,000 clones, 83% seen once. The sample comprised PBMCs. These receptor sequences come from a girl under 18 in good health and CMV-seronegative.

V gene TRBV6-1 combines with J gene TRBJ2-5, with D tentatively TRBD2 (5 bases). With the DNA end fitting TRBJ2-7 better, the J assignment may be wrong. The CDR3 covers 15 residues. Germline V CDR1 and CDR2: MNHNS, SASEGT. The CDR3 loop is CASSLVSREAYEQYF. The CDR3 nucleotides are TGTGCCAGCAGCCTGGTCTCACGGGAAGCCTACGAGCAGTACTTC.

The CDR3 reads CASRRMGRAASGNEQFF. The CDR3 coding sequence is TGTGCCAGCAGACGCATGGGGAGGGCAGCAAGCGGCAATGAGCAGTTCTTC. The chain has TRBV28 and TRBJ2-1; 7 positions match TRBD2. CDR1 MDHEN and CDR2 SYDVKM come from the germline V gene. V lost 6 bases and J lost 6; bases outside the gene matches: 17. This CDR3 spans 17 amino acids.

The chain links TRBV5-1 to TRBJ2-1; 11 bases fit TRBD2. The CDR3 is 18 amino acids. The V gene's germline CDR1 is SGHRS and CDR2 YFSETQ. The J segment lost 6 bases and the V segment lost 0 bases, leaving 11 bases of the junction unmatched. In DNA form, the CDR3 reads TGCGCCAGCAGCTTGGCCAACCGGCTAGCGGGGGGAAGCAATGAGCAGTTCTTC. Translating it yields CASSLANRLAGGSNEQFF.

This rearrangement joins TRBV30 to TRBJ2-3, with D possibly TRBD2 on 6 matching bases. This CDR3 region has 13 residues. The germline gives CDR1 GTSNPN, CDR2 SVGIG (reference sequence). Trimming cost V 0 bases and J 9 bases, with 13 bases left between them. The CDR3 region is CAWSVGRDRTQYF. The DNA for the CDR3 is TGTGCCTGGAGTGTGGGGCGGGATCGGACGCAGTATTTT. Supplemented by reference TRBV30 and TRBJ2-3, the full variable domain reads SQTIHQWPATLVQPVGSPLSLECTVEGTSNPNLYWYRQAAGRGLQLLFYSVGIGQISSEVPQNLSASRPQDRQFILSSKKLLLSDSGFYLCAWSVGRDRTQYFGPGTRLTVL.

In this sample, this clone turned up once. The chain recombines TRBV14 with TRBJ1-2; D possibly corresponds to TRBD1 (6 bases). Germline loops: CDR1 SGHDN, CDR2 FVKESK. This CDR3 contains 14 residues. The germline V and J ends were trimmed by 3 bases and 4 bases, with 12 bases remaining between them. CDR3 protein: CASSHTTGSYGYTF. The CDR3 nucleotides are TGTGCCAGCAGCCACACGACAGGTTCCTATGGCTACACCTTC.

The chain couples TRBV7-9 to TRBJ2-1; TRBD2 aligns across 10 bases. Germline trimming cut 2 bases from V and 7 bases from J; bases unmatched to any gene: 5. CDR1 is SEHNR and CDR2 is FQNEAQ in the germline V gene (reference sequence). The CDR3 covers 15 residues. The CDR3 region is CASSLLAGVENEQFF. The CDR3 bases are TGTGCCAGCAGCTTACTAGCGGGAGTCGAGAATGAGCAGTTCTTC.

This sequence joins TRBV27 and TRBJ2-7, with D possibly TRBD1 on 6 matching bases. Germline V CDR1 and CDR2: MNHEY, SMNVEV (reference sequence). The CDR3 totals 15 residues. Trimming stripped 5 bases from V and 5 bases from J, with 19 bases between. CDR3 sequence: CASSPQRGRGHEQYF. For the CDR3, the DNA is TGTGCCAGCAGTCCCCAAAGGGGCAGGGGCCACGAGCAGTACTTC.

This chain connects TRBV28 to TRBJ1-2; 7 bases map to TRBD1. The CDR3 length is 16 residues. The V gene end was trimmed by 3 bases and the J gene end by 2 bases; junction bases not matched to a gene: 9. Germline assignment: CDR1 MDHEN and CDR2 SYDVKM. The CDR3 coding sequence is TGTGCCAGCAGTTTCGGGTCTCAGGGGGAAAACTATGGCTACACCTTC. As protein: CASSFGSQGENYGYTF.

The J gene is TRBJ2-7, the V gene TRBV2; 9 positions agree with TRBD1. Per the germline V gene, CDR1 is SNHLY and CDR2 is FYNNEI. J gave up 4 bases and V 5 bases, and 9 bases lay outside the gene matches. The CDR3 sequence is 15 residues long. The CDR3 DNA is TGTGCCAGCAGTCGGACAGGGGTCGGTGGTTACGAGCAGTACTTC. Translated: CASSRTGVGGYEQYF.